Detailed here is one TCR beta chain. The data originate from a study of blood T cell repertoires in COVID-19. The overall study: COVID-19 samples collected from the United States, Italy and Spain covered acute and convalescent phases. PBMCs, B-cell-depleted T cells, or T cells were the source of the cDNA or gDNA that made up the material.

The junction had 4 bases not matched to a gene; V was cut back by 4 bases and J by 6 bases. The CDR3 covers 13 residues. Germline V CDR1 and CDR2: KGHDR, SFDVKD. Study processing details: Nucleated cell counts were estimated from reference gene primer amplification. Method: immunoSEQ multiplex PCR; TCRdb's copy keeps in-frame clones and lacks some. V and J calls and clone size are given by that table; D and trimming were obtained from the DNA. Here the sample spans fewer than 400,000 clones, roughly nine tenths being singletons. In Cohort 3, a recovered donor had either two negative PCRs, clearance, or symptom resolution.

The material sequenced was PBMCs or T cells enriched from blood (not recorded which). The receptor's source is a woman in her twenties or thirties who had recovered from COVID-19. The V and J genes are TRBV24-1 and TRBJ1-1; TRBD1 matches 7 bases. The CDR3 is CATSDPGTAEAFF. The CDR3 DNA follows: TGTGCCACCAGTGACCCCGGGACAGCTGAAGCTTTCTTT.